This is a list of T cell receptor beta chains from one sample in a study of PD-1 blockade in mismatch repair-deficient tumors. TCRdb keeps only in-frame clones here, not all; method: immunoSEQ multiplex PCR. The data show 100,000 or so clones, about four fifths seen once. The material sequenced was peripheral blood, taken roughly 35 weeks after starting pembrolizumab. All receptors come from an adult with mismatch repair-deficient cancer. The CDR3 runs from the conserved cysteine through the conserved F or W. D genes are given only for firm matches. Not every row has a clone size; where given, it reads once, few, many or a size class.

>-|-|TRBV25-1|TRBJ1-1
TGTGCCAGCAGTCCAGGGCACGAAGTTGCTTTCTTT
CASSPGHEVAFF
>-|-|TRBV25-1|TRBJ2-7
TGTGCCAGCAGTGCCGCTGGTGTAACCTACGAGCAGTACTTC
CASSAAGVTYEQYF
>-|-|TRBV6-5|TRBJ1-1
TGTGCCAGCAGTTACTCGATCCCAGGACAAGCTGAAGCTTTCTTT
CASSYSIPGQAEAFF
>-|-|TRBV5-4|TRBJ1-2
TGTGCCAGCAGCTTGGCAGGGACCTATGGCTACACCTTC
CASSLAGTYGYTF
>TRBD1|-|TRBV13|TRBJ1-2
TGTGCCAGCAGCCACAGGGGGCGCGGCTATGGCTACACCTTC
CASSHRGRGYGYTF
>-|-|TRBV6-1|TRBJ1-2
TGTGCCAGCAGTGACTACAGGGCGGGGAACTATGGCTACACCTTC
CASSDYRAGNYGYTF
>-|-|TRBV21-1|TRBJ1-3
TGTGCCAGCAGCAAGGTGTACTCTGGAAACACCATATATTTT
CASSKVYSGNTIYF
>-|-|TRBV13|TRBJ2-1
TGTGCCAGCAGCTTCCGGGGCTCCTACAATGAGCAGTTCTTC
CASSFRGSYNEQFF
>TRBD2|-|TRBV7-6|TRBJ2-3
TGTGCCAGCAGCTTAGCACTAGCGGGGGGATGGACGCAGTATTTT
CASSLALAGGWTQYF
>-|-|TRBV10-1|TRBJ2-7
TGCGCCAGCAGTATCTACGAGCAGTACTTC
CASSIYEQYF
>-|-|TRBV5-1|TRBJ1-1
TGCGCCAGCAGCTTGAGTTCGGACACTGAAGCTTTCTTT
CASSLSSDTEAFF
>TRBD2|-|TRBV6-1|TRBJ2-2
TGTGCCAGCAGGGCGGGGGCGAACACCGGGGAGCTGTTTTTT
CASRAGANTGELFF
>TRBD2|-|TRBV4-3|TRBJ2-2
TGCGCCAGCAGCCAAGCTTTATATACTAGCGGGACCACCGGGGAGCTGTTTTTT
CASSQALYTSGTTGELFF
>TRBD2|-|TRBV11-3|TRBJ2-2
TGTGCCAGCAGCACAAAGTGGCGGACTAGCGGGACCACCGGGGAGCTGTTTTTT
CASSTKWRTSGTTGELFF
>-|once|TRBV9|TRBJ2-3
TGTGCCAGCAGCGTAATTGGAGATACGCAGTATTTT
CASSVIGDTQYF
>TRBD2|-|TRBV9|TRBJ2-5
TGTGCCAGCAGCGCTGGGACTAGCGGGTGGACCCAGTACTTC
CASSAGTSGWTQYF
>-|-|TRBV18|TRBJ2-7
TGTGCCAGCTCACCATTGTACAGGGAGAGCTACGAGCAGTACTTC
CASSPLYRESYEQYF
>-|-|TRBV20-1|TRBJ2-5
TGCAGTGCCATGAATCAAGAGACCCAGTACTTC
CSAMNQETQYF
>TRBD1|-|TRBV30|TRBJ2-1
TGTGCCTGGCAGGGGGCCCATGAGCAGTTCTTC
CAWQGAHEQFF
>TRBD1|-|TRBV7-6|TRBJ2-7
TGTGCCAGCAGCCCCCGTCTGGGGACAGGGGCCTACGAGCAGTACTTC
CASSPRLGTGAYEQYF
>TRBD1|-|TRBV18|TRBJ2-5
TGTGCCAGCTCACCATTAGGGACAGGGAGCCTCCAAGAGACCCAGTACTTC
CASSPLGTGSLQETQYF